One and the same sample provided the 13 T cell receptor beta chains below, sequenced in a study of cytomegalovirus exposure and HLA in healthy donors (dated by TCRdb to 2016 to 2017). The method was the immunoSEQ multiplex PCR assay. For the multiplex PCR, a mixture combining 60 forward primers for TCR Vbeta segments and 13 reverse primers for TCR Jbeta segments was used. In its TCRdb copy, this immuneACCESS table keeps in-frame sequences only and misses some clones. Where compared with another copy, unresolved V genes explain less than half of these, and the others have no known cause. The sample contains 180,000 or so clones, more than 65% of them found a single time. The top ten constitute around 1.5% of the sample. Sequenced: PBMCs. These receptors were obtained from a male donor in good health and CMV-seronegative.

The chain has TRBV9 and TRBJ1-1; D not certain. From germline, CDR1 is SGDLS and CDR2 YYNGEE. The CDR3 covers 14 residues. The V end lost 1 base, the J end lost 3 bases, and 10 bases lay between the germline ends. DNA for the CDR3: TGTGCCAGCAGCGTACTTGACAAGGACACTGAAGCTTTCTTT. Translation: CASSVLDKDTEAFF. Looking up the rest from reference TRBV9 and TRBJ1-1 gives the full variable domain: DSGVTQTPKHLITATGQRVTLRCSPRSGDLSVYWYQQSLDQGLQFLIQYYNGEERAKGNILERFSAQQFPDLHSELNLSSLELGDSALYFCASSVLDKDTEAFFGQGTRLTVV.

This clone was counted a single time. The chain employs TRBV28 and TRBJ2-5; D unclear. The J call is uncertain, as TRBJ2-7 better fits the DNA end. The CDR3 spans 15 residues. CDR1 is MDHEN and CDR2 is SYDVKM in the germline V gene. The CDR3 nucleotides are TGTGCCAGCAGTTTAATCTCCCCGGGTACCTACGAGCAGTACTTC. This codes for CASSLISPGTYEQYF.

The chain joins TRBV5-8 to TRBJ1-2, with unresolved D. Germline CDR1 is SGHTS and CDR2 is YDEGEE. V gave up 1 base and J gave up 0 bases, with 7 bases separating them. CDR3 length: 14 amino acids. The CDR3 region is CASSLIPANYGYTF. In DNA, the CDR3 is TGTGCCAGCAGCTTGATTCCAGCTAACTATGGCTACACCTTC.

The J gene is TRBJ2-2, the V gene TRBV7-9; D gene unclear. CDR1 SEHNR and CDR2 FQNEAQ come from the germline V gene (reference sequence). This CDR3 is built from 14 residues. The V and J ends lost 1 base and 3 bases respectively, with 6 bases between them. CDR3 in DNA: TGTGCCAGCAGCTTAGGACTTTACACCGGGGAGCTGTTTTTT. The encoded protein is CASSLGLYTGELFF.

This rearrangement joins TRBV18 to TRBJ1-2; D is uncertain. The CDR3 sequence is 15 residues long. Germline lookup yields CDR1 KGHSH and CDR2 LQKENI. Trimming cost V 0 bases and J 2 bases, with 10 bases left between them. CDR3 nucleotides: TGTGCCAGCTCACCACCCAGTTCCCCCAACTATGGCTACACCTTC. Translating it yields CASSPPSSPNYGYTF.

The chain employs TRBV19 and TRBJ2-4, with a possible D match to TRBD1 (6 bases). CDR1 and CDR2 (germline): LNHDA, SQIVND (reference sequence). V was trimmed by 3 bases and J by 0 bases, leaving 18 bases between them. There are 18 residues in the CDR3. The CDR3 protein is CASSIWTAFPLAKNIQYF. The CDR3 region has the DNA TGTGCCAGTAGTATTTGGACAGCCTTTCCTTTAGCCAAAAACATTCAGTACTTC.

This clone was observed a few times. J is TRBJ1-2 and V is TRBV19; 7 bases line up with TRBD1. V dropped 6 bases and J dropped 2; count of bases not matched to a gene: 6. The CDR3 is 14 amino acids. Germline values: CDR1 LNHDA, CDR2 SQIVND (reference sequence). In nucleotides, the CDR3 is TGTGCCAGTAGCCGGGACAGATTAAACTATGGCTACACCTTC. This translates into CASSRDRLNYGYTF.

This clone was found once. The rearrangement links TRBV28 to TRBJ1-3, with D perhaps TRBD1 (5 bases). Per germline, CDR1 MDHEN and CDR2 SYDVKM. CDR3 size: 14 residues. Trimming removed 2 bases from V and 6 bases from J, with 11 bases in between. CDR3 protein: CASSLGGLINTIYF. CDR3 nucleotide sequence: TGTGCCAGCAGTTTAGGGGGGTTAATAAACACCATATATTTT.

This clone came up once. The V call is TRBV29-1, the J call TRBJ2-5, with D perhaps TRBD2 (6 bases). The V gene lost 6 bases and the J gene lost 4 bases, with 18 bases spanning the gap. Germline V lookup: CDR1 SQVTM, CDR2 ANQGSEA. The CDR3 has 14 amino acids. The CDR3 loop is CSVGLATARETQYF. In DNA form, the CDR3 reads TGCAGCGTGGGGCTAGCGACTGCTCGAGAGACCCAGTACTTC.

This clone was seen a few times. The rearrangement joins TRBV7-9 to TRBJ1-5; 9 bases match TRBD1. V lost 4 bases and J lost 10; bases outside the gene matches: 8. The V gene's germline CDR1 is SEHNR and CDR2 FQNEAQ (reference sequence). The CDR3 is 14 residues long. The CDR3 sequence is CASSSGTGIGPQHF. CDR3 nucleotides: TGTGCCAGCAGCTCCGGGACAGGGATTGGACCCCAGCATTTT.

In DNA form, the CDR3 reads TGTGCCATCAGTGAGCAGGGGCCGGACAATGAGCAGTTCTTC. Translated: CAISEQGPDNEQFF. The rearrangement joins TRBV10-3 to TRBJ2-1; D perhaps matches TRBD1 (6 bases). This CDR3 is 14 amino acids long. CDR1 and CDR2 from the germline V gene are ENHRY and SYGVKD. Trimming took off 2 bases at V and 5 bases at J, with 10 bases between the two ends.

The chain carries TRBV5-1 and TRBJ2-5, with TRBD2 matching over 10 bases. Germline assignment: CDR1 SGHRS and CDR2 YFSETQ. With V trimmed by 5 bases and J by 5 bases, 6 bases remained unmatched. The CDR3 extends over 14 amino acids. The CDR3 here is CASSSGTSDETQYF. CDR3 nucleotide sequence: TGCGCCAGCAGTTCCGGGACTAGCGATGAGACCCAGTACTTC.

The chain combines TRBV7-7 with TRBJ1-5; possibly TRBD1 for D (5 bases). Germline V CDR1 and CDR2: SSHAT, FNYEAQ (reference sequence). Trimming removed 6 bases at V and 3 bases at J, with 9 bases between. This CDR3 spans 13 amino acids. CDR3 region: CASSRGVNQPQHF. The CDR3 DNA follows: TGTGCCAGCAGTCGGGGGGTCAATCAGCCCCAGCATTTT. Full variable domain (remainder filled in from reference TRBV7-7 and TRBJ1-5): GAGVSQSPRYKVTKRGQDVTLRCDPISSHATLYWYQQALGQGPEFLTYFNYEAQPDKSGLPSDRFSAERPEGSISTLTIQRTEQRDSAMYRCASSRGVNQPQHFGDGTRLSIL.